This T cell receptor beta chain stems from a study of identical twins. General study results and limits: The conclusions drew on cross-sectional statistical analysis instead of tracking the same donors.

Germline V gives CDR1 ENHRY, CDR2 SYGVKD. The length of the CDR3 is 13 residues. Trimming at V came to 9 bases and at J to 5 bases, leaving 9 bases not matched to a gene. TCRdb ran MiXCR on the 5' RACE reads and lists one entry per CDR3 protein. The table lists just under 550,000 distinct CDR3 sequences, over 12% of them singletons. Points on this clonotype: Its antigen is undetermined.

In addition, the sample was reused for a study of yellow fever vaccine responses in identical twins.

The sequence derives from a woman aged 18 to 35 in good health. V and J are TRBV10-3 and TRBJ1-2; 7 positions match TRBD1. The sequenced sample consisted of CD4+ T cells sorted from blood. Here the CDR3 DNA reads TGTGCCATTAAAAGGGGGCGCGGATATGGCTACACCTTC. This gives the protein CAIKRGRGYGYTF.